The 16 T cell receptor beta chains listed next were all sequenced from one sample in a study of cytomegalovirus exposure and HLA in healthy donors. The method was immunoSEQ multiplex PCR; TCRdb's version includes in-frame clones alone and lacks a portion of them. Of roughly 100,000 clones detected, 75% to 90% appear once; the ten largest clones hold 20%. Source material: PBMCs. All receptors derive from a man younger than 35 in good health and CMV-seropositive.

The rearrangement joins TRBV5-4 to TRBJ1-4, with D perhaps matching TRBD1 (5 bases). CDR3 length: 14 residues. The germline V gene has CDR1 SGHNT and CDR2 YYREEE (reference sequence). Trimming took 2 bases from V and 8 from J, leaving 13 bases between them. The CDR3 region is CASSFGRAGEKLFF. Written as DNA, the CDR3 is TGTGCCAGCAGCTTTGGCAGGGCAGGCGAAAAACTGTTTTTT.

The rearrangement joins TRBV7-2 to TRBJ1-2; D is unclear. The CDR3 is 14 amino acids. Germline loops: CDR1 SGHTA, CDR2 FQGNSA. Deletions cut 4 bases from V and 4 bases from J, with 13 bases between. The DNA of the CDR3 is TGTGCCAGCAGCTCCACGGCCAGGCCCTATGGCTACACCTTC. Translating it yields CASSSTARPYGYTF.

This chain joins TRBV2 and TRBJ2-2, with 7 bases that match TRBD1. J gave up 5 bases and V 4 bases, and 4 bases lay outside the gene matches. The CDR3 extends over 14 amino acids. Germline values: CDR1 SNHLY, CDR2 FYNNEI. CDR3 protein: CASSGQGKTGELFF. The DNA for the CDR3 is TGTGCCAGCAGTGGACAGGGCAAGACCGGGGAGCTGTTTTTT. The full variable domain, completed using reference TRBV2 and TRBJ2-2, is EPEVTQTPSHQVTQMGQEVILRCVPISNHLYFYWYRQILGQKVEFLVSFYNNEISEKSEIFDDQFSVERPDGSNFTLKIRSTKLEDSAMYFCASSGQGKTGELFFGEGSRLTVL.

This chain joins TRBV27 and TRBJ2-7; 9 bases align to TRBD1. Germline CDR1 reads MNHEY; CDR2 reads SMNVEV (reference sequence). V lost 4 bases, J lost 2 bases, and 6 bases stayed unmatched. CDR3 length equals 15 residues. The CDR3 DNA follows: TGTGCCAGCAGTTCCCTTGGGACAGGGACCTACGAGCAGTACTTC. Residues: CASSSLGTGTYEQYF.

The chain recombines TRBV27 with TRBJ2-2, with D maybe TRBD1 (6 bases). Trimming left V 7 bases short and J 3 bases short, with 12 bases between. Germline CDR1 reads MNHEY; CDR2 reads SMNVEV (reference sequence). The CDR3 spans 14 residues. DNA of the CDR3: TGTGCCAGCAACATACAGGGTTACACCGGGGAGCTGTTTTTT. It translates to CASNIQGYTGELFF.

The rearrangement joins TRBV27 to TRBJ1-4; no clear D gene. CDR3 length: 15 residues. Trimming removed 3 bases at V and 12 bases at J, with 20 bases between. The germline gives CDR1 MNHEY, CDR2 SMNVEV (reference sequence). The CDR3 nucleotides read TGTGCCAGCAGTTTGGGTTCCCAGAGCAATGCGGAACTGTTTTTT. This translates into CASSLGSQSNAELFF.

This chain links TRBV15 with TRBJ2-7; TRBD2 aligns across 9 bases. The CDR3 is 17 residues long. Germline trimming cut 0 bases from V and 2 bases from J; bases unmatched to any gene: 8. The germline V gene has CDR1 LNHNV and CDR2 YYDKDF (reference sequence). CDR3: CATSRDLWSGGTYEQYF. CDR3 sequence (DNA): TGTGCCACCAGCAGAGACCTGTGGAGCGGGGGGACCTACGAGCAGTACTTC.

The rearrangement links TRBV6-4 to TRBJ1-2; D unresolved. The CDR3 has 15 amino acids. V was clipped by 4 bases and J by 0 bases, with 12 bases between them. Germline lookup yields CDR1 MRHNA and CDR2 SNTAGT. The CDR3 nucleotides read TGTGCCAGCAGTGTCGCCGAGGGAGCTAACTATGGCTACACCTTC. Protein product: CASSVAEGANYGYTF.

V and J are TRBV2 and TRBJ1-3; a weak D match, TRBD1 (5 bases). This CDR3 contains 14 residues. CDR1 is SNHLY and CDR2 is FYNNEI in the germline V gene. V was clipped by 2 bases and J by 0 bases, with 5 bases between them. Here the CDR3 reads CASSEQGSGNTIYF. CDR3 sequence (DNA): TGTGCCAGCAGTGAACAGGGCTCTGGAAACACCATATATTTT.

This clone has a handful of counts. V gene TRBV30 combines with J gene TRBJ1-5; D uncertain. The CDR3 length is 14 residues. CDR1 is GTSNPN and CDR2 is SVGIG in the germline V gene (reference sequence). Trimming removed 0 bases from V and 5 bases from J, with 11 bases in between. The CDR3 nucleotides read TGTGCCTGGAGTGTTACTTATGGGCATCAGCCCCAGCATTTT. It translates to CAWSVTYGHQPQHF. The full variable domain, in which reference TRBV30 and TRBJ1-5 provide the parts outside the CDR3, is SQTIHQWPATLVQPVGSPLSLECTVEGTSNPNLYWYRQAAGRGLQLLFYSVGIGQISSEVPQNLSASRPQDRQFILSSKKLLLSDSGFYLCAWSVTYGHQPQHFGDGTRLSIL.

The chain carries TRBV21-1 and TRBJ2-7; TRBD2 was called by the table and not checked on the DNA. TRBV21-1 corresponds to a pseudogene. The CDR3 is 16 amino acids. CDR3 nucleotide sequence: TGTGCCAGCAGCAAATGGAGGTCAGAGGTTCGATACGAGCAGTACGTC. Residues: CASSKWRSEVRYEQYV.

Comments on this clone: It is unclear where the CDR3 begins or ends on the DNA, so no DNA is shown, and the CDR3 is as TCRdb lists it. V gene TRBV20-1 combines with J gene TRBJ1-2; the D call in the table, TRBD1, was not verified against the DNA. The CDR3 totals 11 residues, both ends included. Germline V CDR1 and CDR2: DFQATT, SNEGSKA (reference sequence). CDR3 protein: CSARVGLGSFF.

A few counts support this clone. The V gene is TRBV6-1, the J gene TRBJ1-5, with D perhaps TRBD1 (5 bases). The V end was cut by 3 bases, the J end by 10 bases, with 16 bases between. Germline V lookup: CDR1 MNHNS, CDR2 SASEGT. The CDR3 runs to 14 residues. The CDR3 spells CASSEMIVQGPQHF. The DNA of the CDR3 is TGTGCCAGCAGTGAGATGATAGTTCAGGGCCCCCAGCATTTT.

The chain uses TRBV11-2 and TRBJ2-3, with D perhaps TRBD2 (5 bases). Germline assignment: CDR1 SGHAT and CDR2 FQNNGV. V was pared by 5 bases and J by 1 base, with 16 bases between. The length of the CDR3 is 16 residues. DNA of the CDR3: TGTGCCAGCAGCCCACGATTGAGGGTGGGCACAGATACGCAGTATTTT. Residues: CASSPRLRVGTDTQYF.

The chain links TRBV28 to TRBJ2-5, with 10 bases that match TRBD2. The junction had 8 bases not matched to a gene; V was cut back by 2 bases and J by 5 bases. The CDR3 covers 16 residues. Germline V CDR1 and CDR2: MDHEN, SYDVKM. CDR3 coding DNA: TGTGCCAGCAGTTTAGCGAGCGGGAGGGCCGGGGAGACCCAGTACTTC. This gives the protein CASSLASGRAGETQYF.

V usage is TRBV6-5 and J usage is TRBJ2-3; D is possibly TRBD2 (6 bases). Trimming removed 4 bases from V and 2 bases from J, with 10 bases in between. CDR3 length: 14 residues. Germline values: CDR1 MNHEY, CDR2 SVGAGI. Here the CDR3 reads CASSSAGPTDTQYF. CDR3 DNA: TGTGCCAGCAGTTCAGCGGGCCCCACAGATACGCAGTATTTT.